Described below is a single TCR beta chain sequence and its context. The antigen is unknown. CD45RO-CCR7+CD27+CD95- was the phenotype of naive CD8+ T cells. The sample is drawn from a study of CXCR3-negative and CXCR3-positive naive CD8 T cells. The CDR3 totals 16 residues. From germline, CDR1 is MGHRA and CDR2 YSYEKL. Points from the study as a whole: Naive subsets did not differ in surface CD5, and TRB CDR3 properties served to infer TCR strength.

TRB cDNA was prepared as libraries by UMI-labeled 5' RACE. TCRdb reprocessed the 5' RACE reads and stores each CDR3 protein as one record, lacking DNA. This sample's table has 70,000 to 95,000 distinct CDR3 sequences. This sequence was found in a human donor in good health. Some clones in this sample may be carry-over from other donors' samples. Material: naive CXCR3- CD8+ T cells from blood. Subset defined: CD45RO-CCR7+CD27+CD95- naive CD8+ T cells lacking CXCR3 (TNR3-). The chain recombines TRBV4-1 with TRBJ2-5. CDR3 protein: CASSQNPTQGTETQYF.